These 11 T cell receptor beta chains were all obtained from the same sample, sequenced in a study of shared clonotypes between healthy human individuals. Measured with immunoSEQ multiplex PCR; TCRdb has only the in-frame clones, and not every one. The table lists 600,000 to 750,000 clones, just under 75% of them singletons. Sequenced: memory CD4+ T cells sorted from blood. The subset here: CD45RA-negative fraction. The receptors were gathered from a woman in her thirties in good health.

This clone was seen only a few times. The chain carries TRBV11-2 and TRBJ2-7; TRBD1 agrees at 8 bases. The ends lost 4 bases at V and 5 bases at J; junction bases unmatched: 4. The CDR3 is made up of 13 amino acids. Per the germline V gene, CDR1 is SGHAT and CDR2 is FQNNGV. The CDR3 DNA reads TGTGCCAGCAGCTCAGGACAGGGCCACGAGCAGTACTTC. Protein sequence: CASSSGQGHEQYF.

This clone was picked up a small number of times. This same CDR3 is encoded by further DNA sequences in the sample. The J gene is TRBJ2-7, the V gene TRBV5-6; D gene unclear. V was pared by 1 base and J by 0 bases, with 5 bases between. CDR1 and CDR2 from the germline V gene are SGHDT and YYEEEE. The CDR3 extends over 13 amino acids. CDR3 nucleotides: TGTGCCAGCAGCTTGCTCGACTCCTACGAGCAGTACTTC. It specifies CASSLLDSYEQYF.

The chain recombines TRBV19 with TRBJ2-2; TRBD2 is a possible D gene (6 bases). CDR3 length: 16 residues. V lost 3 bases and J 1 base, leaving 12 bases between the germline ends. The germline gives CDR1 LNHDA, CDR2 SQIVND (reference sequence). The CDR3 loop is CASSMWLARNTGELFF. CDR3 nucleotide sequence: TGTGCCAGTAGTATGTGGCTAGCGAGGAACACCGGGGAGCTGTTTTTT.

The V and J genes are TRBV20-1 and TRBJ1-1; no clear D gene. CDR3 size: 8 residues. Per germline, CDR1 DFQATT and CDR2 SNEGSKA (reference sequence). Trimming took 5 bases from V and 8 from J, leaving 3 bases between them. The CDR3 region is CSAQEAFF. The CDR3 DNA reads as TGCAGTGCTCAAGAAGCTTTCTTT.

The chain links TRBV29-1 to TRBJ2-1, with a possible D match to TRBD2 (5 bases). This CDR3 contains 14 residues. V was cut by 2 bases and J by 4 bases, with 12 bases left in between. CDR1 and CDR2 from the germline V gene are SQVTM and ANQGSEA. This CDR3 reads CSVEKVAPYNEQFF. In nucleotides, the CDR3 is TGCAGCGTTGAAAAGGTAGCGCCTTACAATGAGCAGTTCTTC.

The sample holds a few counts of this clone. For the CDR3, the DNA is TGTGCCAGCAGTGAAACCCAGGGGAGCACAGATACGCAGTATTTT. This translates into CASSETQGSTDTQYF. The V gene is TRBV6-4, the J gene TRBJ2-3; weak D call: TRBD1 (6 bases). There are 15 residues in the CDR3. Between the trimmed V and J ends, which lost 3 bases and 0 bases, there was a span of 10 bases. CDR1 MRHNA and CDR2 SNTAGT come from the germline V gene.

The rearrangement joins TRBV7-3 to TRBJ2-7, with D tentatively TRBD2 (5 bases). Germline V CDR1 and CDR2: SGHTA, FQGTGA. The CDR3 length is 14 residues. Between the trimmed V and J ends, which lost 5 bases and 7 bases, there was a span of 18 bases. The DNA of the CDR3 is TGTGCCAGCAGCGACCTCCCGGGGAGTGGTGAGCAGTACTTC. Translating gives CASSDLPGSGEQYF.

To note about this clone: This may arise from a read error, as a much more abundant clone is one base away. The chain couples TRBV7-3 to TRBJ2-3; no firm D call. CDR1 and CDR2 (germline): SGHTA, FQGTGA. The CDR3 runs 11 residues. Trimming took 5 bases from V and 2 from J, leaving 2 bases between them. CDR3 region: CASSLTDTQYF. The CDR3 DNA follows: TGTGCCAGCAGCCTCACAGATACGCAGTATTTT.

This clone was observed a few times. CDR3 in DNA: TGCAGCGTAGAGACCGGGACAGGGGGCGATGAGCAGTTCTTC. It encodes CSVETGTGGDEQFF. The V and J genes are TRBV29-1 and TRBJ2-1, with TRBD1 matching over 12 bases. V was clipped by 6 bases and J by 8 bases; unmatched bases: 8. Germline CDR1 SQVTM, CDR2 ANQGSEA. There are 14 residues in the CDR3.

The chain joins TRBV6-1 to TRBJ1-4; 7 positions match TRBD1. Losses at the gene ends were 4 bases for V and 8 bases for J; bases not matched to a gene: 10. This CDR3 has 15 residues. Germline values: CDR1 MNHNS, CDR2 SASEGT. The chain's CDR3 is CASSARDRSQEKLFF. Here the CDR3 DNA reads TGTGCCAGCAGTGCCAGGGACAGATCCCAAGAAAAACTGTTTTTT.

CDR3 nucleotides: TGTGCCAGCAGCTTACTTCGGTCAGGGCGGCCAGATACGCAGTATTTT. Its translation is CASSLLRSGRPDTQYF. The genes are TRBV7-9 and TRBJ2-3, with D maybe TRBD1 (5 bases). From germline, CDR1 is SEHNR and CDR2 FQNEAQ (reference sequence). Trimming removed 2 bases at V and 4 bases at J, with 16 bases between. The CDR3 has 16 residues.